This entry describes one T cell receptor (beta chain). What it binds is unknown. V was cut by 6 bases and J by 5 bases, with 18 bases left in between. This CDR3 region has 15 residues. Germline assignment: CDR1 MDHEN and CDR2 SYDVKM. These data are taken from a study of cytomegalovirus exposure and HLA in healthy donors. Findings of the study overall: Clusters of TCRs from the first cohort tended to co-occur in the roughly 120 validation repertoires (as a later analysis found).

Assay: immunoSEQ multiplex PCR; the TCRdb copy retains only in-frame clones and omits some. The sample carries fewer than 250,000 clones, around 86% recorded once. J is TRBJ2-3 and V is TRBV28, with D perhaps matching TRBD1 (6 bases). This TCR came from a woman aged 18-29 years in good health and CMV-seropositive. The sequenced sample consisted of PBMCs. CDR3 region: CASSHGTTQGDTQYF. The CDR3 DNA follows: TGTGCCAGCAGCCATGGGACAACGCAGGGAGATACGCAGTATTTT.